The entry below gives a single TCR beta chain sequence along with its context. Per the germline V gene, CDR1 is LGHDT and CDR2 is YNNKEL (reference sequence). The CDR3 spans 14 residues. Trimming took 4 bases from V and 1 from J, leaving 10 bases between them. The data were obtained in a study of blood T cell repertoires in COVID-19. In the study overall: Samples came from the United States, Italy and Spain, spanning acute and convalescent COVID-19.

Measured with immunoSEQ multiplex PCR; TCRdb has only the in-frame clones, and not every one. In the table there are about 90,000 clones, around nine tenths of which are singletons. This sequence was found in a woman between 65 and 79 years old with acute or convalescent COVID-19. Sequencing input: peripheral blood. The rearrangement links TRBV3-1 (or the pseudogene TRBV3-2) to TRBJ1-1, with TRBD1 as a possible D gene (6 bases). The CDR3 DNA is TGTGCCAGCAGCCTGGGACATCCGAACACTGAAGCTTTCTTT. This translates into CASSLGHPNTEAFF.